This T cell receptor beta chain was recovered during a study of patients and donors after allogeneic stem cell transplantation. MiXCR, run by TCRdb on the RT-PCR reads, gives a single entry per CDR3 protein. This sample carries roughly 180,000 distinct CDR3 sequences, 41% of them seen once, and the ten largest clones take around 35%. The CDR3 covers 16 residues. The germline CDR1 and CDR2 sequences are SNHLY and FYNNEI. V was pared by 4 bases and J by 0 bases, with 14 bases between. This TCR was sampled from a human donor who was either an allogeneic HSCT recipient or a stem cell or donor lymphocyte infusion donor (not recorded which). It is not recorded whose cells these are; they may come from a transplant donor. This chain connects TRBV2 to TRBJ2-3; tentative D call: TRBD1 (5 bases). Sequenced input: blood, either unsorted or a sorted T cell fraction (not recorded which). In DNA, the CDR3 is TGTGCCAGCAGTGGGCAGACAGACACTAGCACAGATACGCAGTATTTT. It translates to CASSGQTDTSTDTQYF.